Shown below are 31 T cell receptor beta chains from a single sample sequenced in a study of radiotherapy plus CTLA-4 blockade in lung cancer. Sequencing used immunoSEQ multiplex PCR; TCRdb keeps in-frame clones, though not all of them. The data show 110,000 or so clones, with 78% seen just once and about 5% held by the top ten. The specimen comprised peripheral blood, sampled from a patient treated with radiotherapy plus ipilimumab. Receptor source: a human donor with non-small cell lung cancer who had a partial response to radiotherapy plus ipilimumab.

The rearrangement links TRBV2 to TRBJ1-2, with 10 bases identical to TRBD1. J lost 6 bases, V lost 4 bases, and 5 bases had no gene match. The length of the CDR3 is 14 residues. Germline values: CDR1 SNHLY, CDR2 FYNNEI. The CDR3 loop is CASSGQGASDGYTF. CDR3 sequence (DNA): TGTGCCAGCAGTGGACAGGGGGCATCGGATGGCTACACCTTC.

V usage is TRBV29-1 and J usage is TRBJ2-5; 7 nucleotides match TRBD2. The CDR3 contains 14 residues. In germline, CDR1 is SQVTM, CDR2 ANQGSEA. V lost 3 bases, J lost 5 bases, and 9 bases stayed unmatched. CDR3 DNA: TGCAGCGTTGACCTAGGGGCGGGAGTGGAGACCCAGTACTTC. It specifies CSVDLGAGVETQYF.

This sequence joins TRBV5-7 and TRBJ1-1; TRBD1 is a possible D gene (6 bases). TRBV5-7 is treated as an ORF (open reading frame) with a function not yet certain. The CDR3 has 14 residues. V was trimmed by 0 bases and J by 6 bases, leaving 12 bases between them. In DNA form, the CDR3 reads TGTGCCAGCAGCTTGGCCAGGGGAAGGGCTGAAGCTTTCTTT. This sequence encodes CASSLARGRAEAFF.

This clone came up many times. The chain recombines TRBV11-2 with TRBJ1-4; D is ambiguous. The germline CDR1 and CDR2 sequences are SGHAT and FQNNGV. The CDR3 loop spans 15 amino acids. V lost 1 base, J lost 6 bases, and 12 bases lay in between. The CDR3 DNA follows: TGTGCCAGCAGCTTAGGGCACCAGAGGGATGAAAAACTGTTTTTT. It yields the protein CASSLGHQRDEKLFF.

This rearrangement joins TRBV19 to TRBJ2-2; 9 bases agree with TRBD1. The germline V gene has CDR1 LNHDA and CDR2 SQIVND (reference sequence). The CDR3 loop spans 14 amino acids. V shed 7 bases, J shed 5 bases, and the junction held 5 bases outside the gene matches. CDR3 sequence: CASNPDRGTGELFF. The CDR3 DNA reads as TGTGCCAGTAACCCCGACAGGGGGACCGGGGAGCTGTTTTTT.

The CDR3 sequence: CASSRTSVRPNEQFF. CDR3 DNA: TGTGCCAGCAGCCGTACTAGCGTTAGACCCAATGAGCAGTTCTTC. V usage is TRBV5-4 and J usage is TRBJ2-1; 7 bases agree with TRBD2. This CDR3 contains 15 residues. V was pared by 4 bases and J by 6 bases, with 10 bases of the junction left unmatched. Per the germline V gene, CDR1 is SGHNT and CDR2 is YYREEE (reference sequence).

V and J are TRBV2 and TRBJ2-5, with TRBD1 as a possible D gene (6 bases). Germline V gene lookup returns CDR1 SNHLY and CDR2 FYNNEI. The V end lost 4 bases, the J end lost 9 bases, and 12 bases lay between the germline ends. The CDR3 runs to 12 residues. Written as DNA, the CDR3 is TGTGCCAGCAGTGTACCAGGGGCGTCCCAGTACTTC. This translates into CASSVPGASQYF.

The chain recombines TRBV5-4 with TRBJ1-6; D unresolved. CDR3 length equals 15 residues. Germline values: CDR1 SGHNT, CDR2 YYREEE (reference sequence). V was cut by 0 bases and J by 7 bases, with 11 bases left in between. The CDR3 sequence is CASSLGLGGNSPLHF. The DNA for the CDR3 is TGTGCCAGCAGCTTGGGTCTAGGAGGCAATTCACCCCTCCACTTT.

The gene calls are TRBV7-3 and TRBJ2-5; 7 nucleotides match TRBD2. The germline CDR1 and CDR2 sequences are SGHTA and FQGTGA. The CDR3 spans 16 residues. Losses at the gene ends were 5 bases for V and 5 bases for J; bases not matched to a gene: 14. CDR3 sequence (DNA): TGTGCCAGCAGCCCTCTTAGGGGTAGCGGGCGGGAGACCCAGTACTTC. The encoded protein is CASSPLRGSGRETQYF.

The chain couples TRBV27 to TRBJ2-2, with 8 bases aligning to TRBD2. Germline loops: CDR1 MNHEY, CDR2 SMNVEV (reference sequence). The length of the CDR3 is 17 residues. V trimming: 5 bases; J trimming: 0 bases; junction bases outside the gene matches: 8. The CDR3 nucleotides are TGTGCCAGCAGTCCGCAACGGGGGGGAGCGAACACCGGGGAGCTGTTTTTT. It yields the protein CASSPQRGGANTGELFF.

The gene calls are TRBV27 and TRBJ2-3; TRBD2 agrees at 7 bases. V was pared by 0 bases and J by 2 bases, with 5 bases of the junction left unmatched. CDR3 length: 16 amino acids. The germline CDR1 and CDR2 sequences are MNHEY and SMNVEV (reference sequence). DNA for the CDR3: TGTGCCAGCAGTTTATCAAAGCGGGGCATCACAGATACGCAGTATTTT. This sequence encodes CASSLSKRGITDTQYF.

The V gene is TRBV5-1, the J gene TRBJ2-7, with TRBD1 matching 9 bases. Germline loops: CDR1 SGHRS, CDR2 YFSETQ. The CDR3 is 15 residues long. V was clipped by 0 bases and J by 0 bases; unmatched bases: 1. CDR3 in DNA: TGCGCCAGCAGCTTGGACAGGGGGCGCTCCTACGAGCAGTACTTC. Encoded protein: CASSLDRGRSYEQYF.

The V call is TRBV9, the J call TRBJ2-3; 8 bases align to TRBD2. V was pared by 0 bases and J by 4 bases, with 7 bases of the junction left unmatched. The CDR3 runs to 16 residues. Germline V gene lookup returns CDR1 SGDLS and CDR2 YYNGEE. The CDR3 region is CASSVGAGGGPDTQYF. The CDR3, as DNA: TGTGCCAGCAGCGTAGGGGCGGGAGGCGGGCCAGATACGCAGTATTTT. Filled out from reference TRBV9 and TRBJ2-3, the complete variable domain reads DSGVTQTPKHLITATGQRVTLRCSPRSGDLSVYWYQQSLDQGLQFLIQYYNGEERAKGNILERFSAQQFPDLHSELNLSSLELGDSALYFCASSVGAGGGPDTQYFGPGTRLTVL.

The chain is built from TRBV7-2 and TRBJ2-3; 8 bases line up with TRBD2. The CDR3 consists of 13 residues. V dropped 5 bases and J dropped 11; count of bases not matched to a gene: 9. Germline CDR1 is SGHTA and CDR2 is FQGNSA. The chain's CDR3 is CASSPDGRGVQYF. CDR3 bases: TGTGCCAGCAGCCCCGACGGGAGGGGGGTGCAGTATTTT.

This clone has more than one count but fewer than ten. V is TRBV7-2 and J is TRBJ2-4; 7 bases fit TRBD1. J gave up 0 bases and V 5 bases, and 7 bases lay outside the gene matches. CDR1 is SGHTA, CDR2 FQGNSA, per germline. The CDR3 length is 16 residues. CDR3 DNA sequence: TGTGCCAGCAGCCCGGGGACAGCGATAGCCAAAAACATTCAGTACTTC. The encoded protein is CASSPGTAIAKNIQYF.

This clone was seen only a few times. The CDR3 sequence: CAWAGTQNTEAFF. For the CDR3, the DNA is TGTGCCTGGGCCGGGACACAGAACACTGAAGCTTTCTTT. The chain joins TRBV30 to TRBJ1-1, with D possibly TRBD1 on 6 matching bases. V was trimmed by 5 bases and J by 1 base, leaving 11 bases between them. Germline V gene data show CDR1 as GTSNPN and CDR2 as SVGIG (reference sequence). The CDR3 runs to 13 residues.

In this sample, this clone turned up once. This chain links TRBV4-2 with TRBJ2-1, with TRBD2 matching 9 bases. The CDR3 contains 17 residues. In germline, CDR1 is LGHNA, CDR2 YNFKEQ. After removal of 0 bases from V and 8 bases from J, the junction contained 11 bases not matched to a gene. For the CDR3, the DNA is TGTGCCAGCAGCCAAGAGCAACTGCGGCGGGAGGGCGATGAGCAGTTCTTC. Encoded protein: CASSQEQLRREGDEQFF.

This clone was recorded only once. The rearrangement joins TRBV5-4 to TRBJ2-3; 8 bases match TRBD1. The ends lost 2 bases at V and 0 bases at J; junction bases unmatched: 2. Germline V lookup: CDR1 SGHNT, CDR2 YYREEE (reference sequence). The CDR3 totals 15 residues. CDR3 sequence reads: CASSFGQGSTDTQYF. CDR3 sequence (DNA): TGTGCCAGCAGCTTCGGACAGGGTAGCACAGATACGCAGTATTTT.

For the CDR3, the DNA is TGTGCCAGCAGTAGGAGTAGCTCGGAGACCCAGTACTTC. Protein product: CASSRSSSETQYF. The chain recombines TRBV6-5 with TRBJ2-5; no definite D call. CDR1 and CDR2 from the germline V gene are MNHEY and SVGAGI. V was trimmed by 5 bases and J by 5 bases, leaving 12 bases between them. This CDR3 region has 13 residues.

The chain has TRBV7-3 and TRBJ2-1; possible D gene TRBD2, 6 bases. V was clipped by 2 bases and J by 4 bases, with 9 bases between them. Germline loops: CDR1 SGHTA, CDR2 FQGTGA. The CDR3 is made up of 14 amino acids. This chain's CDR3 is CASSLSRGYNEQFF. In nucleotides, the CDR3 is TGTGCCAGCAGCTTATCTCGGGGGTACAATGAGCAGTTCTTC.

The V and J genes are TRBV28 and TRBJ1-2; D gene uncertain. Trimming removed 6 bases at V and 1 base at J, with 6 bases between. The CDR3 is 12 amino acids. The germline V gene encodes CDR1 MDHEN and CDR2 SYDVKM. The CDR3 sequence is CASSYNNYGYTF. CDR3 in DNA: TGTGCCAGCAGCTATAATAACTATGGCTACACCTTC.

The chain uses TRBV29-1 and TRBJ1-2; 11 nucleotides line up with TRBD1. V shed 3 bases and J 4 bases; nucleotides not matched to a gene: 1. Germline V CDR1 and CDR2: SQVTM, ANQGSEA. The CDR3 has 13 residues. CDR3: CSVDGTGGYGYTF. The CDR3 bases are TGCAGCGTTGATGGGACAGGGGGCTATGGCTACACCTTC.

V usage is TRBV5-6 and J usage is TRBJ2-3; 8 nucleotides line up with TRBD2. The germline V gene encodes CDR1 SGHDT and CDR2 YYEEEE. The CDR3 length is 16 residues. The V segment lost 7 bases and the J segment 3 bases; nucleotides outside the gene matches: 13. CDR3 DNA: TGTGCCAGCGTCATGTTTGTACTAGCGGTAACAGATACGCAGTATTTT. Its protein is CASVMFVLAVTDTQYF.

The chain recombines TRBV28 with TRBJ1-2; D is unresolved. CDR1 and CDR2 from the germline V gene are MDHEN and SYDVKM. V gave up 3 bases and J gave up 2 bases, with 10 bases separating them. The CDR3 has 14 amino acids. The CDR3 DNA sequence: TGTGCCAGCAGTTTTATTGACTTAAACTATGGCTACACCTTC. Its translation is CASSFIDLNYGYTF.

V usage is TRBV15 and J usage is TRBJ1-1, with TRBD1 matching 11 bases. This CDR3 is built from 15 residues. Germline lookup yields CDR1 LNHNV and CDR2 YYDKDF (reference sequence). The trim removed 6 bases at V and 5 bases at J, leaving 8 bases unmatched. CDR3 loop: CATSRNRDRGTEAFF. In nucleotides, the CDR3 is TGTGCCACCAGTCGAAACCGGGACAGGGGGACTGAAGCTTTCTTT.

This clone appeared a single time. This rearrangement joins TRBV4-1 to TRBJ1-1; D gene unclear. Germline V CDR1 and CDR2: MGHRA, YSYEKL. Trimming took 1 base from V and 0 from J, leaving 9 bases between them. There are 15 residues in the CDR3. In nucleotides, the CDR3 is TGCGCCAGCAGCCAAGCGACACACATGAACACTGAAGCTTTCTTT. Its protein is CASSQATHMNTEAFF.

This clone was seen only a few times. The chain carries TRBV7-9 and TRBJ1-4, with 8 bases aligning to TRBD1. This CDR3 region has 15 residues. Germline lookup yields CDR1 SEHNR and CDR2 FQNEAQ (reference sequence). V shed 5 bases, J shed 5 bases, and the junction held 7 bases outside the gene matches. As DNA, the CDR3 is TGTGCCAGCAGCCCCGGGACAGGTTGGAATGAAAAACTGTTTTTT. Amino acids: CASSPGTGWNEKLFF.

Comment on this clone: Other DNA sequences in this specimen translate into the identical CDR3. The rearrangement joins TRBV6-5 to TRBJ1-4; TRBD1 might be the D (5 bases). Germline V CDR1 and CDR2: MNHEY, SVGAGI. V was shortened by 2 bases and J by 5 bases, with 12 bases between the two germline ends. The CDR3 loop spans 15 amino acids. The CDR3 spells CASSYGAGINEKLFF. The DNA for the CDR3 is TGTGCCAGCAGTTACGGGGCAGGGATAAATGAAAAACTGTTTTTT.

The gene calls are TRBV5-6 and TRBJ2-2, with 12 bases matching TRBD2. Germline values: CDR1 SGHDT, CDR2 YYEEEE. The junction had 7 bases not matched to a gene; V was cut back by 4 bases and J by 3 bases. This CDR3 is built from 17 residues. As DNA, the CDR3 is TGTGCCAGCAGCCCTAGCGGGAGGGCCCCCGACACCGGGGAGCTGTTTTTT. It yields the protein CASSPSGRAPDTGELFF. Drawing the rest from reference TRBV5-6 and TRBJ2-2, the complete variable domain is DAGVTQSPTHLIKTRGQQVTLRCSPKSGHDTVSWYQQALGQGPQFIFQYYEEEERQRGNFPDRFSGHQFPNYSSELNVNALLLGDSALYLCASSPSGRAPDTGELFFGEGSRLTVL.

The chain has TRBV5-6 and TRBJ1-4, with 9 bases that match TRBD1. CDR1 is SGHDT, CDR2 YYEEEE, per germline. This CDR3 is 14 amino acids long. V lost 4 bases, J lost 8 bases, and 6 bases stayed unmatched. DNA of the CDR3: TGTGCCAGCAGCCGCGACAGGGGGTGGGAAAAACTGTTTTTT. This codes for CASSRDRGWEKLFF. Looking up the rest from reference TRBV5-6 and TRBJ1-4 gives the full variable domain: DAGVTQSPTHLIKTRGQQVTLRCSPKSGHDTVSWYQQALGQGPQFIFQYYEEEERQRGNFPDRFSGHQFPNYSSELNVNALLLGDSALYLCASSRDRGWEKLFFGSGTQLSVL.

The chain is built from TRBV7-2 and TRBJ1-1; TRBD1 is a possible D gene (6 bases). From germline, CDR1 is SGHTA and CDR2 FQGNSA. The CDR3 covers 17 residues. The germline V and J ends were trimmed by 2 bases and 1 base, with 17 bases remaining between them. The CDR3 DNA sequence: TGTGCCAGCAGCTTATCTTACCGGGGGGGGGCGAACACTGAAGCTTTCTTT. Amino acids: CASSLSYRGGANTEAFF.